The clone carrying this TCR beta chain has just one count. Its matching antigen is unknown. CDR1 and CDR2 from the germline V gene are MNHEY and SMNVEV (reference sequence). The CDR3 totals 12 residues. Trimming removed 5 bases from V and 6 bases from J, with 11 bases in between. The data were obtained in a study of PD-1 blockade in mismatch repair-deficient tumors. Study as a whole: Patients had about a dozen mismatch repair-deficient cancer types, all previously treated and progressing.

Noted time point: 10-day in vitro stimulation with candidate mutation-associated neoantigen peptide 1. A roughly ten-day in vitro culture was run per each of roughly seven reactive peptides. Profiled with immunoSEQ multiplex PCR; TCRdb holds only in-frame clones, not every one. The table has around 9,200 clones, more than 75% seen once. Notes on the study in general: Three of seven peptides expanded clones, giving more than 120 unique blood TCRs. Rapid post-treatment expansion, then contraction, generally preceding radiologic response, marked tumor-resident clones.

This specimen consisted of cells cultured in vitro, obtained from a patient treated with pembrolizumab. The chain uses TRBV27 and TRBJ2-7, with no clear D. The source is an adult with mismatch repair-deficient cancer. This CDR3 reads CASSLLLGEQYF. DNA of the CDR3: TGTGCCAGCAGTCTCCTCCTCGGCGAGCAGTACTTC.